What follows describes a single T cell receptor (beta chain). This record comes from a study of blood T cell repertoires in COVID-19. Study-wide context: The study drew acute and convalescent COVID-19 samples from the United States, Italy and Spain.

The CDR3 extends over 13 amino acids. Germline values: CDR1 SGHTA, CDR2 FQGNSA. Deletions cut 0 bases from V and 6 bases from J, with 8 bases between. Clones were read by immunoSEQ multiplex PCR, and TCRdb kept only the in-frame ones, dropping some. The sample holds some 250,000 clones, approximately 90% seen once. Adults between roughly 18 and 95 years of age took part from fewer than 30 US areas. Which cohort a participant joined came from the clinical history participants gave. The chain couples TRBV7-2 to TRBJ1-2; D is unresolved. The sample taken for sequencing was PBMCs or T cells enriched from blood (not recorded which). This clonotype originated in a human donor in a cohort exposed to, infected with or recovered from COVID-19 (not recorded which). The donor label of this sample is uncertain. The CDR3 sequence is CASSLARSDGYTF. The CDR3 DNA sequence: TGTGCCAGCAGCTTAGCCCGGTCCGATGGCTACACCTTC. Complete variable domain (other parts from reference TRBV7-2 and TRBJ1-2): GAGVSQSPSNKVTEKGKDVELRCDPISGHTALYWYRQSLGQGLEFLIYFQGNSAPDKSGLPSDRFSAERTGGSVSTLTIQRTQQEDSAVYLCASSLARSDGYTFGSGTRLTVV.